These 15 T cell receptor beta chains came from one sample sequenced in a study of CD8 T cells in ankylosing spondylitis. TCRdb used MiXCR to reprocess the 5' RACE reads, holding one entry per CDR3 protein. This sample has 290,000 or so distinct CDR3 sequences, with more than 20% found just once. What was sequenced was blood, either unsorted or a sorted T cell fraction (not recorded which). The receptor source for this set is a female donor with ankylosing spondylitis or in good health (not recorded which).

The V and J genes are TRBV7-9 and TRBJ1-1, with D unclear. Trimming pared 5 bases from V and 2 bases from J, leaving 15 bases between. This CDR3 comprises 15 residues. Germline CDR1 and CDR2: SEHNR and FQNEAQ (reference sequence). CDR3 bases: TGTGCCAGCAGCCGCGCGCCCCCTTTTAACACTGAAGCTTTCTTT. This translates into CASSRAPPFNTEAFF.

This clonotype occurred a few times. V is TRBV6-1 and J is TRBJ2-3; D is perhaps TRBD2 (5 bases). CDR1 and CDR2 from the germline V gene are MNHNS and SASEGT. V was pared by 6 bases and J by 0 bases, with 13 bases between. The CDR3 covers 15 residues. CDR3 loop: CASRPDFTSTDTQYF. DNA of the CDR3: TGTGCCAGCAGACCGGACTTTACTAGCACAGATACGCAGTATTTT.

The rearrangement links TRBV6-1 to TRBJ2-3; 10 positions match TRBD2. Germline V gene data show CDR1 as MNHNS and CDR2 as SASEGT. CDR3 size: 15 residues. The V and J ends lost 6 bases and 1 base, in that order; junction bases with no gene match: 4. CDR3 bases: TGTGCCAGCAGGCCTACTAGCGGGGGCACAGATACGCAGTATTTT. Residues: CASRPTSGGTDTQYF.

This clonotype is termed medium-sized (0.01 to 0.1%). This rearrangement joins TRBV20-1 to TRBJ2-7, with no clear D. The ends were cut back, 2 bases at V and 7 bases at J, with 15 bases in the middle. CDR1 DFQATT and CDR2 SNEGSKA come from the germline V gene (reference sequence). The CDR3 is made up of 13 amino acids. CDR3: CSARPPLGREQYF. For the CDR3, the DNA is TGCAGTGCTAGACCCCCGCTGGGCAGGGAGCAGTACTTC.

Only a few counts were recorded for this clonotype. The rearrangement joins TRBV24-1 to TRBJ2-3, with 7 positions matching TRBD1. CDR1 and CDR2 from the germline V gene are KGHDR and SFDVKD. This CDR3 spans 15 amino acids. The J segment lost 3 bases and the V segment lost 5 bases, leaving 7 bases of the junction unmatched. The CDR3 region has the DNA TGTGCCACCAGTGGCGGGCAGGGGGTAACAGATACGCAGTATTTT. It translates to CATSGGQGVTDTQYF.

This rearrangement joins TRBV4-3 to TRBJ2-2, with 14 nucleotides matching TRBD2. The CDR3 is 18 amino acids. Germline CDR1 LGHNA, CDR2 YSLEER. V was clipped by 4 bases and J by 7 bases; unmatched bases: 11. The CDR3 coding sequence is TGCGCCAGCAGCCGGGACGTAGGGACTAGCGGGAGCGGCGGGGAGCTGTTTTTT. This codes for CASSRDVGTSGSGGELFF.

The chain couples TRBV19 to TRBJ2-7; D uncertain. Germline V gene data show CDR1 as LNHDA and CDR2 as SQIVND (reference sequence). V was pared by 1 base and J by 5 bases, with 15 bases between. The length of the CDR3 is 15 residues. The chain's CDR3 is CASSIVPLGRHEQYF. CDR3 nucleotides: TGTGCCAGTAGTATAGTTCCTCTCGGTCGCCACGAGCAGTACTTC. Full variable domain (rest looked up from reference TRBV19 and TRBJ2-7): DGGITQSPKYLFRKEGQNVTLSCEQNLNHDAMYWYRQDPGQGLRLIYYSQIVNDFQKGDIAEGYSVSREKKESFPLTVTSAQKNPTAFYLCASSIVPLGRHEQYFGPGTRLTVT.

This clonotype has ten or more counts. The CDR3 here is CASSPLSRNTEAFF. The DNA of the CDR3 is TGTGCCAGCAGTCCCTTGAGCCGCAACACTGAAGCTTTCTTT. This chain links TRBV12-3 or TRBV12-4 with TRBJ1-1; no firm D call. V was pared by 5 bases and J by 2 bases, with 12 bases between. The CDR3 is made up of 14 amino acids.

This clonotype was observed many times. The chain has TRBV20-1 and TRBJ2-7; 9 nucleotides line up with TRBD1. V lost 5 bases, J lost 3 bases, and 8 bases stayed unmatched. The CDR3 spans 14 residues. The germline V gene has CDR1 DFQATT and CDR2 SNEGSKA (reference sequence). This CDR3 is CSAPRDRVVYEQYF. The CDR3 DNA is TGCAGTGCTCCCCGGGACAGGGTAGTCTACGAGCAGTACTTC.

V usage is TRBV5-1 and J usage is TRBJ2-2; 9 nucleotides align to TRBD1. The CDR3 spans 15 residues. Germline CDR1 is SGHRS and CDR2 is YFSETQ. Trimming at V came to 4 bases and at J to 7 bases, leaving 8 bases not matched to a gene. CDR3 DNA: TGCGCCAGCAGCCAAGCACAGGGGGCCGGCGGGGAGCTGTTTTTT. This codes for CASSQAQGAGGELFF. The whole variable domain, filled in from reference TRBV5-1 and TRBJ2-2, reads KAGVTQTPRYLIKTRGQQVTLSCSPISGHRSVSWYQQTPGQGLQFLFEYFSETQRNKGNFPGRFSGRQFSNSRSEMNVSTLELGDSALYLCASSQAQGAGGELFFGEGSRLTVL.

The V gene is TRBV2, the J gene TRBJ2-5; 11 nucleotides align to TRBD1. Germline CDR1 SNHLY, CDR2 FYNNEI. Trimming took 2 bases from V and 4 from J; bases not matched to a gene: 6. This CDR3 has 16 amino acids. CDR3 sequence (DNA): TGTGCCAGCAGTGAAAGCCGGACAGGGGGCTCAGAGACCCAGTACTTC. This codes for CASSESRTGGSETQYF.

This clonotype was seen more than once but under ten times. The chain joins TRBV5-1 to TRBJ1-2; a weak D match, TRBD1 (6 bases). V lost 3 bases and J 3 bases, leaving 12 bases between the germline ends. The CDR3 sequence is 14 residues long. Germline CDR1 SGHRS, CDR2 YFSETQ. The CDR3 DNA follows: TGCGCCAGCAGCTCGGCAGGGGTGGACTATGGCTACACCTTC. Protein sequence: CASSSAGVDYGYTF.

J is TRBJ1-1 and V is TRBV6-2 or TRBV6-3; no reliable D call. Germline V CDR1 and CDR2: MNHEY, SVGEGT. The CDR3 spans 16 residues. Trimming removed 6 bases at V and 1 base at J, with 18 bases between. The CDR3: CASSKGYSVSNTEAFF. The CDR3 nucleotides read TGTGCCAGCAGCAAAGGGTACAGCGTCTCGAACACTGAAGCTTTCTTT.

The chain is built from TRBV20-1 and TRBJ2-7; TRBD2 aligns across 12 bases. Germline assignment: CDR1 DFQATT and CDR2 SNEGSKA (reference sequence). The V gene end was trimmed by 0 bases and the J gene end by 2 bases; junction bases not matched to a gene: 8. The CDR3 extends over 17 amino acids. The CDR3 DNA reads as TGCAGTGCTAGAGATCTACTAGCGGGAGGCCCCACCTACGAGCAGTACTTC. It yields the protein CSARDLLAGGPTYEQYF.

This clonotype was seen a few times. The rearrangement uses TRBV18 and TRBJ2-7, with D unclear. From germline, CDR1 is KGHSH and CDR2 LQKENI. V was trimmed by 5 bases and J by 3 bases, leaving 5 bases between them. The CDR3 sequence is 11 residues long. The CDR3 sequence: CASSSDYEQYF. CDR3 nucleotides: TGTGCCAGCTCATCCGACTACGAGCAGTACTTC. The full variable domain, its missing parts supplied by reference TRBV18 and TRBJ2-7, is NAGVMQNPRHLVRRRGQEARLRCSPMKGHSHVYWYRQLPEEGLKFMVYLQKENIIDESGMPKERFSAEFPKEGPSILRIQQVVRGDSAAYFCASSSDYEQYFGPGTRLTVT.